This T cell receptor (beta chain) derives from a study of blood T cell repertoires in COVID-19. Study processing details: Researchers report that nucleated cell counts were estimated from reference gene primer amplification. TCRdb's copy holds only in-frame clones and misses some; the assay was immunoSEQ multiplex PCR. V, J and clone size are taken as reported in that table, and D and trimming were inferred from the DNA itself. The data hold 150,000 to 200,000 clones, with roughly nine tenths observed a single time. Germline V gene sequence: CDR1 MNHEY, CDR2 SVGAGI. CDR3 length: 14 residues. V was clipped by 4 bases and J by 0 bases, with 10 bases between them.

The receptor was derived from an older woman with COVID-19, enrolled during active disease. The sample consisted of peripheral blood. The chain employs TRBV6-5 and TRBJ2-7; maybe TRBD2 (6 bases). CDR3 in DNA: TGTGCCAGCAGTTCGTACGGGGGCTCCTACGAGCAGTACTTC. Its protein product is CASSSYGGSYEQYF.